A single sample gave rise to the 13 T cell receptor beta chains below, sequenced in a study of blood T cell repertoires in COVID-19. Here immunoSEQ multiplex PCR was the method, and the copy in TCRdb shows in-frame clones only, minus some. The data contain about 160,000 clones, over 80% of them singletons. The sample comprised peripheral blood. These receptors were taken from an elderly woman with active or convalescent COVID-19.

This clone was counted a few times. The chain employs TRBV24-1 and TRBJ1-1; tentative D call: TRBD1 (5 bases). The V gene lost 8 bases and the J gene lost 1 base, with 13 bases spanning the gap. CDR1 is KGHDR and CDR2 is SFDVKD in the germline V gene. The CDR3 runs 14 residues. The CDR3 loop reads CATTIGHPNTEAFF. The CDR3 coding sequence is TGTGCCACCACCATCGGACACCCGAACACTGAAGCTTTCTTT.

The chain couples TRBV11-2 to TRBJ1-6; 8 bases are shared with TRBD1. V was clipped by 5 bases and J by 10 bases; unmatched bases: 7. Per the germline V gene, CDR1 is SGHAT and CDR2 is FQNNGV. This CDR3 is built from 14 residues. The DNA of the CDR3 is TGTGCCAGCAGCCCCGACAGGGGTAACTCACCCCTCCACTTT. Encoded protein: CASSPDRGNSPLHF.

This clone was recorded only once. V gene TRBV5-1 combines with J gene TRBJ1-4; no reliable D call. The CDR3 covers 15 residues. V lost 4 bases, J lost 4 bases, and 14 bases lay in between. Germline CDR1 is SGHRS and CDR2 is YFSETQ. CDR3 region: CASSNIAANNEKLFF. The CDR3 DNA sequence: TGCGCCAGCAGCAATATAGCGGCTAATAATGAAAAACTGTTTTTT.

About this clone itself: This sample also contains other DNA sequences that code for the same CDR3. The V gene is TRBV12-3 or TRBV12-4, the J gene TRBJ1-1, with D hard to call. CDR3 length equals 13 residues. The germline V and J ends were trimmed by 2 bases and 2 bases, with 6 bases remaining between them. CDR3 DNA sequence: TGTGCCAGCAGTTTACGAGGCAACACTGAAGCTTTCTTT. Its protein product is CASSLRGNTEAFF.

The chain combines TRBV3-1 (or the pseudogene TRBV3-2) with TRBJ1-6; unclear D gene. Trimming stripped 0 bases from V and 13 bases from J, with 13 bases between. This CDR3 comprises 14 residues. The V gene's germline CDR1 is LGHDT and CDR2 YNNKEL (reference sequence). CDR3 sequence: CASSQDRGGMPLHF. The CDR3 nucleotides are TGTGCCAGCAGCCAAGATCGTGGCGGAATGCCCCTCCACTTT.

V is TRBV6-5 and J is TRBJ1-1, with 8 bases that match TRBD1. Trimming took 0 bases from V and 1 from J; bases not matched to a gene: 1. Germline-derived CDR1 and CDR2 are MNHEY and SVGAGI. The length of the CDR3 is 15 residues. The CDR3 sequence: CASSYSGTGNTEAFF. The CDR3 nucleotides read TGTGCCAGCAGTTACTCAGGGACAGGGAACACTGAAGCTTTCTTT.

The chain links TRBV10-3 to TRBJ1-2; unclear D gene. There are 13 residues in the CDR3. Trimming shortened V by 2 bases and J by 2 bases, and 6 bases separated the two germline ends. Germline V gives CDR1 ENHRY, CDR2 SYGVKD. The CDR3 loop reads CAISEGVNYGYTF. The CDR3 bases are TGTGCCATCAGTGAGGGAGTGAACTATGGCTACACCTTC.

The chain joins TRBV6-5 to TRBJ1-1; possibly TRBD1 for D (5 bases). Germline V gene sequence: CDR1 MNHEY, CDR2 SVGAGI. This CDR3 region has 13 residues. Trimming shortened V by 6 bases and J by 1 base, and 9 bases separated the two germline ends. DNA of the CDR3: TGTGCCAGCAGGCCCGGACAGAACACTGAAGCTTTCTTT. Amino acids: CASRPGQNTEAFF.

This sequence joins TRBV24-1 and TRBJ1-2; D unclear. The CDR3 covers 14 residues. Looked up from germline, CDR1 is KGHDR and CDR2 is SFDVKD. V lost 3 bases and J lost 2, with 9 bases in between. The DNA of the CDR3 is TGTGCCACCAGTGATCGGACGGGGAACTATGGCTACACCTTC. Translating gives CATSDRTGNYGYTF.

This clone was seen only a few times. The V gene is TRBV6-5, the J gene TRBJ1-1; 9 positions agree with TRBD1. V dropped 4 bases and J dropped 10; count of bases not matched to a gene: 4. The CDR3 extends over 12 amino acids. CDR1 and CDR2 from the germline V gene are MNHEY and SVGAGI. CDR3 DNA: TGTGCCAGCAGTTCGGGACAGGGTTCAGCTTTCTTT. It is translated as CASSSGQGSAFF.

The rearrangement joins TRBV28 to TRBJ1-1; the match to TRBD1 covers 8 bases. V lost 2 bases, J lost 1 base, and 3 bases stayed unmatched. CDR3 length: 15 amino acids. Germline V gene data show CDR1 as MDHEN and CDR2 as SYDVKM. As DNA, the CDR3 is TGTGCCAGCAGTTTAGGCGGGACAGGGAACACTGAAGCTTTCTTT. It yields the protein CASSLGGTGNTEAFF.

The chain uses TRBV6-4 and TRBJ1-2; 10 positions match TRBD1. There are 17 residues in the CDR3. CDR1 and CDR2 (germline): MRHNA, SNTAGT. V gave up 4 bases and J gave up 2 bases; unmatched junction bases: 10. CDR3 amino acids: CASSAFGTGDGNYGYTF. CDR3 bases: TGTGCCAGCAGTGCATTCGGGACAGGGGATGGGAACTATGGCTACACCTTC.

V usage is TRBV11-3 and J usage is TRBJ2-7; TRBD2 agrees at 9 bases. The germline V gene has CDR1 SGHNT and CDR2 YENEEA. V gave up 5 bases and J gave up 4 bases; unmatched junction bases: 6. The CDR3 is 14 amino acids. The CDR3 loop reads CASSRGGAKYEQYF. The CDR3 coding sequence is TGTGCCAGCAGCCGCGGGGGGGCGAAGTACGAGCAGTACTTC.